The 8 T cell receptor beta chains listed next were all sequenced from one sample in a study of post-analysis software for immune sequencing data. Overall study findings and caveats: With TRBV5-6, TRBV5-1 and TRBV20-1 included, about five TRBV segments were more frequent in patients than in controls.

No antigen is known for these receptors. The library was made from cDNA and included unique molecular identifiers. TCRdb ran MiXCR on the PCR reads and lists one entry per CDR3 protein. The sample has hundreds of thousands of distinct CDR3 sequences, 55% to 70% seen once. Sequencing input: blood. These receptors originate from a girl aged 2-10 years with multiple sclerosis.

This clonotype was counted a single time. V usage is TRBV10-2 and J usage is TRBJ2-3; TRBD1 matches 7 bases. Trimming cost V 8 bases and J 2 bases; bases outside gene matches: 10. The germline V gene encodes CDR1 WSHSY and CDR2 SAAADI. The CDR3 is made up of 15 amino acids. The CDR3: CASATQQGITDTQYF. CDR3 DNA: TGCGCCAGCGCCACTCAACAGGGGATCACAGATACGCAGTATTTT.

The chain recombines TRBV5-1 with TRBJ1-3; unclear D gene. The CDR3 is made up of 15 amino acids. Germline values: CDR1 SGHRS, CDR2 YFSETQ. Trimming shortened V by 3 bases and J by 0 bases, and 10 bases separated the two germline ends. CDR3 region: CASSSEGISGNTIYF. In DNA form, the CDR3 reads TGCGCCAGCAGCTCCGAAGGAATCTCTGGAAACACCATATATTTT. The full variable domain, in which reference TRBV5-1 and TRBJ1-3 provide the parts outside the CDR3, is KAGVTQTPRYLIKTRGQQVTLSCSPISGHRSVSWYQQTPGQGLQFLFEYFSETQRNKGNFPGRFSGRQFSNSRSEMNVSTLELGDSALYLCASSSEGISGNTIYFGEGSWLTVV.

The J gene is TRBJ2-3, the V gene TRBV12-3 or TRBV12-4, with 8 bases aligning to TRBD1. This CDR3 has 15 residues. Trimming removed 5 bases from V and 4 bases from J; junction bases left unmatched: 8. CDR3 coding DNA: TGTGCCAGCAGTCGACAGGGGAAGGGCGCAGATACGCAGTATTTT. Its protein is CASSRQGKGADTQYF.

The chain is built from TRBV7-3 and TRBJ1-2; D might be TRBD1 (6 bases). The length of the CDR3 is 13 residues. CDR1 SGHTA and CDR2 FQGTGA come from the germline V gene. Between the trimmed V and J ends, which lost 5 bases and 7 bases, there was a span of 14 bases. For the CDR3, the DNA is TGTGCCAGCAGCACTGAGGGACACGGTGGCTACACCTTC. This gives the protein CASSTEGHGGYTF.

The chain combines TRBV12-3 or TRBV12-4 with TRBJ1-2; tentative D call: TRBD1 (5 bases). This CDR3 spans 17 amino acids. Trimming pared 3 bases from V and 2 bases from J, leaving 19 bases between. CDR3 residues: CASSLPLQQQENYGYTF. CDR3 nucleotide sequence: TGTGCCAGCAGTTTGCCCCTGCAGCAACAGGAGAACTATGGCTACACCTTC.

With regard to this clonotype: At one end the junction does not follow the germline gene, possibly because of a read error. The rearrangement links TRBV20-1 to TRBJ1-2; 7 bases match TRBD1. This CDR3 has 14 residues. The germline gives CDR1 DFQATT, CDR2 SNEGSKA (reference sequence). The CDR3 DNA follows: TGCGGTGCTAGCGGGCGGCAGGGGGACTATGGCTACACCTTC. This encodes CGASGRQGDYGYTF.

V usage is TRBV12-3 or TRBV12-4 and J usage is TRBJ1-2; D perhaps matches TRBD1 (6 bases). The germline V and J ends were trimmed by 6 bases and 8 bases, with 13 bases remaining between them. This CDR3 has 12 amino acids. The CDR3 DNA reads TGTGCCAGCAGAGGGACATTGCGCGGCTACACCTTC. Protein product: CASRGTLRGYTF.

The genes are TRBV30 and TRBJ2-7, with TRBD2 matching 7 bases. Gene TRBJ2-5 matches the end of the DNA better, so the J call may be wrong. This CDR3 is 13 amino acids long. Germline CDR1 and CDR2: GTSNPN and SVGIG (reference sequence). CDR3 bases: TGTGCCTGGGGTCCGGGACTATGGGAGACCCAGTACTTC. It translates to CAWGPGLWETQYF.